Described below is a single T cell receptor beta chain sequence and its context. The junction had 4 bases not matched to a gene; V was cut back by 3 bases and J by 4 bases. The CDR3 is made up of 15 amino acids. Germline lookup yields CDR1 SGDLS and CDR2 YYNGEE. This sample was taken from a study of blood T cell repertoires in COVID-19. Study information: In each case, the material was cDNA or gDNA derived from T cells, B-cell-depleted T cells, or PBMCs.

TCRdb's copy holds only in-frame clones and misses some; the assay was immunoSEQ multiplex PCR. The sample lists 100,000 to 150,000 clones, more than 75% seen once, with approximately 2.3% in the top ten. The clonotype comes from a man aged 70-80 years with active COVID-19. V gene TRBV9 combines with J gene TRBJ1-6, with 7 nucleotides matching TRBD1. Sequenced sample: peripheral blood. The CDR3 DNA follows: TGTGCCAGCAGCGCCTCAGGGGGGTATAATTCACCCCTCCACTTT. Encoded protein: CASSASGGYNSPLHF.